This T cell receptor beta chain was observed in a study of neurological immune-mediated disorders. Libraries from sorted cells used 1 million T cells (CD4+ or CD8+). This clonotype has at least ten counts. MiXCR, run by TCRdb on the 5' RACE reads, gives a single entry per CDR3 protein. This repertoire shows approximately 30,000 distinct CDR3 sequences, approximately 5% found once; its top ten account for more than 2%. Germline CDR1 WNHNN, CDR2 SYGVQD (reference sequence). J was trimmed by 0 bases and V by 6 bases; bases with no gene match: 1. The CDR3 runs 14 residues. The chain has TRBV10-1 and TRBJ2-3, with 9 bases identical to TRBD1. Material: CD4+ T cells from blood. The clonotype comes from a woman between 45 and 65 years old in good health. CDR3 DNA sequence: TGCGCCAGCAGGGACAGGGGAAGCACAGATACGCAGTATTTT. It yields the protein CASRDRGSTDTQYF.